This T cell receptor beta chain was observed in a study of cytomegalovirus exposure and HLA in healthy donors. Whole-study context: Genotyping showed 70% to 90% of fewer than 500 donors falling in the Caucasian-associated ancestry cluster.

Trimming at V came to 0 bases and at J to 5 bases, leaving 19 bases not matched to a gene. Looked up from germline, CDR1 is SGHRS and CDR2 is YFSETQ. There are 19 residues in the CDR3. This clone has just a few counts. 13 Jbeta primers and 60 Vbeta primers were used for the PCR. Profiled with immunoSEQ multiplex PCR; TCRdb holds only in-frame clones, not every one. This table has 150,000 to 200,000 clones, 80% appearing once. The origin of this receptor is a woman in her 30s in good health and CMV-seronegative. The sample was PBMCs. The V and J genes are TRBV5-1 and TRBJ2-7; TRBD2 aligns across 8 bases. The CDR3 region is CASSLERASGRSVRNEQYF. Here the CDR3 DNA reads TGCGCCAGCAGCTTGGAGCGTGCTAGCGGGCGTTCGGTTAGGAACGAGCAGTACTTC.